These 27 T cell receptor beta chains originate from one sample sequenced in a study of T cells in Graves' hyperthyroidism and ophthalmopathy. Researchers amplified the TCR beta CDR3 regions from RNA transcripts. First-round RT-PCR with HTBI primers amplified the TCR CDR3 region. TCRdb re-analysed the multiplex PCR reads in MiXCR, keeping a single row per CDR3 protein. The data hold around 36,000 distinct CDR3 sequences, with 52% observed a single time. Material: blood. These receptors were collected from a man aged 40-55 years with Graves' ophthalmopathy.

With regard to this clonotype: A much larger clone sits a single nucleotide away, making a read error possible. The chain has TRBV9 and TRBJ2-1; TRBD1 might be the D (6 bases). This CDR3 region has 15 residues. V was clipped by 5 bases and J by 4 bases, with 16 bases between them. Germline V gene data show CDR1 as SGDLS and CDR2 as YYNGEE. The CDR3 sequence: CASSWDIPSYNEQFF. CDR3 bases: TGTGCCAGCAGTTGGGACATCCCTTCTTACAATGAGCAGTTCTTC.

This clonotype was detected only once. The rearrangement joins TRBV7-2 to TRBJ2-5; 7 nucleotides agree with TRBD1. The V gene end was trimmed by 3 bases and the J gene end by 1 base; junction bases not matched to a gene: 8. There are 16 residues in the CDR3. Germline-derived CDR1 and CDR2 are SGHTA and FQGNSA. DNA for the CDR3: TGTGCCAGCAGCTTTAGGGGGACAGCCTTCCAAGAGACCCAGTACTTC. The encoded protein is CASSFRGTAFQETQYF. Looking up the rest from reference TRBV7-2 and TRBJ2-5 gives the full variable domain: GAGVSQSPSNKVTEKGKDVELRCDPISGHTALYWYRQSLGQGLEFLIYFQGNSAPDKSGLPSDRFSAERTGGSVSTLTIQRTQQEDSAVYLCASSFRGTAFQETQYFGPGTRLLVL.

This chain uses TRBV6-1 with TRBJ2-5; the D call may be TRBD1 or TRBD2 (5 bases each). V was cut by 5 bases and J by 2 bases, with 12 bases left in between. Germline CDR1 is MNHNS and CDR2 is SASEGT. The CDR3 has 14 amino acids. This CDR3 is CASSYWGKQETQYF. Written as DNA, the CDR3 is TGTGCCAGCAGTTACTGGGGGAAACAAGAGACCCAGTACTTC.

CDR3 protein: CASSLGVTSGGYEQYF. The CDR3, as DNA: TGTGCCAGCAGCTTAGGGGTGACTAGCGGGGGCTACGAGCAGTACTTC. The chain is built from TRBV7-2 and TRBJ2-7, with 12 bases fitting TRBD2. Germline V CDR1 and CDR2: SGHTA, FQGNSA. The CDR3 loop spans 16 amino acids. V was pared by 1 base and J by 3 bases, with 4 bases of the junction left unmatched.

V is TRBV11-2 and J is TRBJ2-7, with TRBD2 matching 13 bases. The CDR3 consists of 14 residues. The germline CDR1 and CDR2 sequences are SGHAT and FQNNGV. The ends lost 4 bases at V and 4 bases at J; junction bases unmatched: 1. CDR3 in amino acids: CASSSTSGRYEQYF. The CDR3 DNA is TGTGCCAGCAGCTCGACTAGCGGGAGGTACGAGCAGTACTTC.

The chain couples TRBV9 to TRBJ2-3, with TRBD2 identical over 10 bases. The CDR3 is 17 residues long. The germline CDR1 and CDR2 sequences are SGDLS and YYNGEE. The ends lost 2 bases at V and 4 bases at J; junction bases unmatched: 10. CDR3 protein: CASSVASGGGGADTQYF. CDR3 nucleotide sequence: TGTGCCAGCAGCGTCGCCAGCGGGGGGGGCGGCGCAGATACGCAGTATTTT.

This clonotype has a count of ten or more. The V and J genes are TRBV30 and TRBJ2-7, with D possibly called TRBD1 or TRBD2 (5 bases each). The CDR3 contains 14 residues. Germline V gives CDR1 GTSNPN, CDR2 SVGIG (reference sequence). Trimming took 2 bases from V and 1 from J, leaving 12 bases between them. The CDR3 loop reads CAWSTGTGSYEQYF. DNA of the CDR3: TGTGCCTGGAGTACCGGGACGGGATCCTACGAGCAGTACTTC.

V usage is TRBV19 and J usage is TRBJ2-2, with 8 bases fitting TRBD1. The J segment lost 5 bases and the V segment lost 7 bases, leaving 15 bases of the junction unmatched. The germline V gene has CDR1 LNHDA and CDR2 SQIVND (reference sequence). The CDR3 runs 17 residues. CDR3 sequence reads: CASKESPGQAITGELFF. The DNA of the CDR3 is TGTGCCAGTAAGGAATCTCCGGGACAGGCTATTACCGGGGAGCTGTTTTTT.

The chain joins TRBV7-3 to TRBJ2-1, with 15 bases matching TRBD2. J was trimmed by 1 base and V by 2 bases; bases with no gene match: 3. The CDR3 spans 18 residues. The germline V gene encodes CDR1 SGHTA and CDR2 FQGTGA. The CDR3 coding sequence is TGTGCCAGCAGCTTAGTCGGACTAGCGGGGGGGTCCTACAATGAGCAGTTCTTC. It encodes CASSLVGLAGGSYNEQFF.

The genes are TRBV20-1 and TRBJ2-5; either TRBD1 or TRBD2 may supply D (5 bases each). The CDR3 runs 14 residues. Trimming took 5 bases from V and 4 from J, leaving 17 bases between them. Germline CDR1 and CDR2: DFQATT and SNEGSKA (reference sequence). In DNA, the CDR3 is TGCAGTGCTCCAAGGACGAGTGGGGGAGAGACCCAGTACTTC. Translation: CSAPRTSGGETQYF.

This clonotype was detected ten times or more. CDR3 protein: CSVVPSGGIQETQYF. In DNA, the CDR3 is TGCAGCGTTGTTCCTAGCGGGGGCATTCAAGAGACCCAGTACTTC. The genes are TRBV29-1 and TRBJ2-5; 10 bases match TRBD2. The CDR3 covers 15 residues. Losses at the gene ends were 4 bases for V and 2 bases for J; bases not matched to a gene: 7. CDR1 is SQVTM, CDR2 ANQGSEA, per germline. Using reference TRBV29-1 and TRBJ2-5 for the parts outside the CDR3, the full variable domain is SAVISQKPSRDICQRGTSLTIQCQVDSQVTMMFWYRQQPGQSLTLIATANQGSEATYESGFVIDKFPISRPNLTFSTLTVSNMSPEDSSIYLCSVVPSGGIQETQYFGPGTRLLVL.

The V call is TRBV6-1, the J call TRBJ1-2; 9 bases map to TRBD1. CDR1 and CDR2 (germline): MNHNS, SASEGT. CDR3 size: 13 residues. Germline trimming cut 6 bases from V and 11 bases from J; bases unmatched to any gene: 10. CDR3 DNA: TGTGCCAGCAGAATCCGGGACAGGGAATCTTACACCTTC. Its translation is CASRIRDRESYTF.

The rearrangement uses TRBV5-6 and TRBJ2-7; unclear D gene. Germline CDR1 SGHDT, CDR2 YYEEEE. The CDR3 extends over 13 amino acids. The V gene lost 7 bases and the J gene lost 7 bases, with 18 bases spanning the gap. In nucleotides, the CDR3 is TGTGCCAGCGGCGAACTTCGTACCGGGGAGCAGTACTTC. As protein: CASGELRTGEQYF.

This clonotype was picked up many times. V is TRBV6-5 and J is TRBJ1-6; TRBD1 might be the D (5 bases). Per the germline V gene, CDR1 is MNHEY and CDR2 is SVGAGI. The V and J ends lost 4 bases and 9 bases respectively, with 13 bases between them. CDR3 length equals 14 residues. The CDR3 sequence: CASSLGAKGSPLHF. CDR3 coding DNA: TGTGCCAGCAGTTTAGGGGCGAAGGGTTCACCCCTCCACTTT.

At least ten counts were recorded for this clonotype. The rearrangement uses TRBV11-2 and TRBJ2-7; D is unresolved. The CDR3 has 14 residues. In germline, CDR1 is SGHAT, CDR2 FQNNGV. Trimming left V 6 bases short and J 4 bases short, with 16 bases between. CDR3 residues: CASSYTHGRYEQYF. The CDR3 DNA follows: TGTGCCAGCAGTTACACCCACGGCAGATACGAGCAGTACTTC.

The chain carries TRBV7-2 and TRBJ2-1, with 12 nucleotides matching TRBD2. With 5 bases clipped from V and 12 bases from J, the junction kept 8 bases outside the gene matches. The CDR3 has 14 amino acids. The germline CDR1 and CDR2 sequences are SGHTA and FQGNSA. The CDR3 protein is CASSPSGGADTQFF. The CDR3, as DNA: TGTGCCAGCAGCCCTAGCGGGGGGGCAGATACGCAGTTCTTC.

This clonotype was picked up one time. This could be a read error, since a much larger clone is one nucleotide away. The J gene is TRBJ2-7, the V gene TRBV20-1, with TRBD2 matching over 8 bases. Trimming cost V 0 bases and J 3 bases; bases outside gene matches: 7. CDR1 is DFQATT and CDR2 is SNEGSKA in the germline V gene (reference sequence). This CDR3 comprises 15 residues. CDR3 nucleotides: TGCAGTGCTAGAGATCTGGACGGGGGGGGCTACGAGCAGTACTTC. Protein product: CSARDLDGGGYEQYF.

Many counts were recorded for this clonotype. The chain has TRBV6-6 and TRBJ2-1, with TRBD1 matching over 7 bases. This CDR3 is 17 amino acids long. Germline V CDR1 and CDR2: MNHNY, SVGAGI (reference sequence). V trimming: 2 bases; J trimming: 6 bases; junction bases outside the gene matches: 13. CDR3 region: CASSYDRRTGETNEQFF. The CDR3 DNA reads TGTGCCAGCAGTTACGATAGACGAACAGGGGAGACCAATGAGCAGTTCTTC.

The DNA of the CDR3 is TGTGCCACCACGCCGGGACAGGGAGTGTTCTTC. This gives the protein CATTPGQGVFF. The chain joins TRBV15 to TRBJ2-1; 9 positions match TRBD1. This CDR3 has 11 residues. Losses at the gene ends were 7 bases for V and 15 bases for J; bases not matched to a gene: 7. Looked up from germline, CDR1 is LNHNV and CDR2 is YYDKDF (reference sequence).

At least ten counts were recorded for this clonotype. The genes are TRBV20-1 and TRBJ2-2; TRBD1 or TRBD2 may be the D gene (6 bases each). The V end lost 5 bases, the J end lost 0 bases, and 22 bases lay between the germline ends. The CDR3 is 18 amino acids. Germline V gene data show CDR1 as DFQATT and CDR2 as SNEGSKA (reference sequence). For the CDR3, the DNA is TGCAGTGCTCCCAATTGGGGCGGAGGGGGGCCGAACACCGGGGAGCTGTTTTTT. It translates to CSAPNWGGGGPNTGELFF.

Ten or more counts support this clonotype. The chain recombines TRBV7-3 with TRBJ2-5; 12 bases match TRBD1. The CDR3 is 14 residues long. Per the germline V gene, CDR1 is SGHTA and CDR2 is FQGTGA. J lost 5 bases, V lost 5 bases, and 3 bases had no gene match. The CDR3 coding sequence is TGTGCCAGCAGCACCGGGACAGGGGGCGAGACCCAGTACTTC. This translates into CASSTGTGGETQYF.

J is TRBJ2-7 and V is TRBV29-1, with TRBD2 matching over 7 bases. The CDR3 length is 12 residues. In germline, CDR1 is SQVTM, CDR2 ANQGSEA. The CDR3 reads CSKLALTYEQYF. The CDR3 DNA follows: TGCAGTAAACTAGCGCTTACCTACGAGCAGTACTTC.

V and J are TRBV20-1 and TRBJ2-5; D is unresolved. The V and J ends lost 0 bases and 7 bases respectively, with 6 bases between them. The CDR3 consists of 11 residues. Germline assignment: CDR1 DFQATT and CDR2 SNEGSKA (reference sequence). The CDR3 sequence is CSARDRRTQYF. CDR3 DNA: TGCAGTGCTAGAGATAGGAGGACCCAGTACTTC.

This rearrangement joins TRBV5-1 to TRBJ2-5, with 8 bases fitting TRBD2. Germline V gene sequence: CDR1 SGHRS, CDR2 YFSETQ. Trimming took 2 bases from V and 5 from J; bases not matched to a gene: 5. The CDR3 length is 14 residues. CDR3 sequence reads: CASSFGTRGETQYF. For the CDR3, the DNA is TGCGCCAGCAGCTTCGGGACTAGGGGGGAGACCCAGTACTTC.

This clonotype was seen at least ten times. The V call is TRBV6-6, the J call TRBJ2-1, with 8 nucleotides matching TRBD1. From germline, CDR1 is MNHNY and CDR2 SVGAGI (reference sequence). The CDR3 covers 15 residues. After removal of 2 bases from V and 8 bases from J, the junction contained 8 bases not matched to a gene. The CDR3 sequence: CASSYDRTGRDEQFF. As DNA, the CDR3 is TGTGCCAGCAGTTACGACCGGACAGGGCGGGATGAGCAGTTCTTC.

The table lists this clonotype with many counts. A much more abundant neighbour one base away suggests this may be a read error. The chain uses TRBV11-2 and TRBJ1-5, with unresolved D. CDR3 length: 13 amino acids. Per germline, CDR1 SGHAT and CDR2 FQNNGV. Trimming shortened V by 2 bases and J by 5 bases, and 7 bases separated the two germline ends. The CDR3 protein is CASSLTEYQPQHF. The DNA for the CDR3 is TGTGCCAGCAGCTTAACAGAGTATCAGCCCCAGCATTTT.

The table lists this clonotype with a few counts. The J gene is TRBJ1-1, the V gene TRBV18; D remains unclear. Germline lookup yields CDR1 KGHSH and CDR2 LQKENI. This CDR3 spans 13 amino acids. Trimming removed 3 bases from V and 1 base from J, with 6 bases in between. The CDR3 coding sequence is TGTGCCAGCTCACCCAATTCGAACACTGAAGCTTTCTTT. Amino acid sequence: CASSPNSNTEAFF.